Listed here is a single T cell receptor beta chain. The sample comes from a study of blood T cell repertoires in COVID-19. Across the study: Collection of acute and convalescent COVID-19 samples took place in the United States, Italy and Spain. PBMCs, B-cell-depleted T cells, or T cells were the source of the cDNA or gDNA that made up the material.

Germline V gene sequence: CDR1 MDHEN, CDR2 SYDVKM. With V trimmed by 1 base and J by 8 bases, 10 bases remained unmatched. The CDR3 is made up of 17 amino acids. How the authors handled the data: Estimation of nucleated cell counts was performed using reference gene primer amplification. The assay was immunoSEQ multiplex PCR, and TCRdb's table has in-frame clones only and misses some. Clonal size and the V and J genes are those of that table, whereas D and trimming came from the DNA. The table has 150,000 to 200,000 clones, roughly 84% seen once; the top ten hold approximately 2.5%. Sequences were obtained from peripheral blood. The rearrangement joins TRBV28 to TRBJ1-4, with 10 bases aligning to TRBD1. This receptor was identified in a human donor with acute or convalescent COVID-19. The donor label of this sample is uncertain. This chain's CDR3 is CASSLSGQGVRGEKLFF. The CDR3 coding sequence is TGTGCCAGCAGTTTATCTGGACAGGGGGTCCGGGGGGAAAAACTGTTTTTT.